The 21 T cell receptor beta chains below were found in one sample sequenced in a study of T cell repertoires in cytomegalovirus infection. TCRdb redid the calling of the reads with MiXCR, one entry per CDR3 protein. The sample includes nearly 650,000 distinct CDR3 sequences, 24% of them seen just once. The specimen sequenced was CD8+ T cells from PBMCs. The receptor set was obtained from a human donor in good health (CMV status not recorded). Some clones in this sample may be carry-over from other donors' samples.

In its sample, this clonotype was seen a few times. V is TRBV12-3 or TRBV12-4 and J is TRBJ1-1; 7 bases map to TRBD1. With V trimmed by 5 bases and J by 4 bases, 7 bases remained unmatched. This CDR3 comprises 14 residues. CDR3 amino acids: CASSNRAGGTEAFF. The CDR3 bases are TGTGCCAGCAGTAATCGGGCAGGGGGCACTGAAGCTTTCTTT.

This clonotype turned up a few times. The genes are TRBV29-1 and TRBJ1-1; D not resolved. V dropped 5 bases and J dropped 6 bases, with 10 bases sitting between them. CDR3 length: 11 amino acids. CDR1 SQVTM and CDR2 ANQGSEA come from the germline V gene. CDR3 in amino acids: CSVQTGAEAFF. DNA of the CDR3: TGCAGCGTTCAAACGGGAGCTGAAGCTTTCTTT.

This clonotype appeared many times. CDR3 bases: TGTGCCAGCAGTTTAGAGGGGAGGAACACTGAAGCTTTCTTT. Protein sequence: CASSLEGRNTEAFF. The rearrangement uses TRBV6-5 and TRBJ1-1, with D possibly TRBD1 on 5 matching bases. CDR3 size: 14 residues. CDR1 MNHEY and CDR2 SVGAGI come from the germline V gene. The germline V and J ends were trimmed by 4 bases and 1 base, with 10 bases remaining between them.

The chain links TRBV4-1 to TRBJ2-1; 7 bases line up with TRBD2. CDR1 is MGHRA and CDR2 is YSYEKL in the germline V gene. This CDR3 has 16 amino acids. Trimming cost V 0 bases and J 6 bases; bases outside gene matches: 8. CDR3 in DNA: TGCGCCAGCAGCCAAGATGGGGCGGGGGTCCCCAATGAGCAGTTCTTC. Residues: CASSQDGAGVPNEQFF.

CDR3 amino acids: CASSYSKGRIYEQYF. The CDR3 nucleotides read TGTGCCAGCAGTTACTCGAAAGGACGGATTTACGAGCAGTACTTC. This chain links TRBV6-5 with TRBJ2-7; no firm D call. The CDR3 is 15 amino acids. Germline lookup yields CDR1 MNHEY and CDR2 SVGAGI. V was clipped by 0 bases and J by 4 bases, with 13 bases between them.

In this sample, this clonotype turned up a few times. The CDR3 region is CASSYLIRGEQYV. CDR3 DNA: TGTGCCAGCAGTTACTTGATAAGGGGCGAGCAGTACGTC. This chain connects TRBV6-2 or TRBV6-3 to TRBJ2-7; perhaps TRBD1 as D (5 bases). This CDR3 has 13 amino acids. Germline CDR1 and CDR2: MNHEY and SVGEGT. Trimming stripped 1 base from V and 6 bases from J, with 10 bases between.

This clonotype was recorded at least ten times. This chain uses TRBV7-9 with TRBJ2-5; TRBD1 agrees at 9 bases. CDR1 is SEHNR, CDR2 FQNEAQ, per germline (reference sequence). J lost 5 bases, V lost 7 bases, and 11 bases had no gene match. The CDR3 covers 15 residues. CDR3 nucleotides: TGTGCCAGCACCCCGGGGATTGGACAGGGGGAGACCCAGTACTTC. This encodes CASTPGIGQGETQYF. The entire variable domain, with the rest obtained from reference TRBV7-9 and TRBJ2-5, is as follows: DTGVSQNPRHKITKRGQNVTFRCDPISEHNRLYWYRQTLGQGPEFLTYFQNEAQLEKSRLLSDRFSAERPKGSFSTLEIQRTEQGDSAMYLCASTPGIGQGETQYFGPGTRLLVL.

This clonotype has only a few counts. The chain joins TRBV6-2 or TRBV6-3 to TRBJ1-2, with D maybe TRBD1 (5 bases). Trimming took off 0 bases at V and 6 bases at J, with 14 bases between the two ends. Germline V gene data show CDR1 as MNHEY and CDR2 as SVGEGT. CDR3 length: 15 residues. CDR3 bases: TGTGCCAGCAGTTACTCTGCCGACAGTCCCAATGGCTACACCTTC. Residues: CASSYSADSPNGYTF.

The V call is TRBV2, the J call TRBJ2-1; D is unresolved. Germline CDR1 reads SNHLY; CDR2 reads FYNNEI. CDR3 length: 11 amino acids. Trimming left V 4 bases short and J 10 bases short, with 8 bases between. The CDR3 sequence is CASSATGEQFF. The DNA for the CDR3 is TGTGCCAGCAGTGCTACTGGGGAGCAGTTCTTC. The complete variable domain, with remaining parts taken from reference TRBV2 and TRBJ2-1, reads EPEVTQTPSHQVTQMGQEVILRCVPISNHLYFYWYRQILGQKVEFLVSFYNNEISEKSEIFDDQFSVERPDGSNFTLKIRSTKLEDSAMYFCASSATGEQFFGPGTRLTVL.

This clonotype was picked up a small number of times. The chain uses TRBV9 and TRBJ2-2, with D perhaps matching TRBD1 or TRBD2 (5 bases each). Germline V gives CDR1 SGDLS, CDR2 YYNGEE. The CDR3 runs 11 residues. With 4 bases removed from V and 10 bases from J, the gap between germline ends came to 8 bases. CDR3 protein: CASSRGPELFF. In nucleotides, the CDR3 is TGTGCCAGCAGCCGGGGCCCGGAGCTGTTTTTT.

The V and J genes are TRBV27 and TRBJ1-2, with 7 bases fitting TRBD1. V was pared by 5 bases and J by 0 bases, with 9 bases of the junction left unmatched. The germline V gene encodes CDR1 MNHEY and CDR2 SMNVEV (reference sequence). The CDR3 covers 16 residues. This CDR3 reads CASSPSQGEANYGYTF. CDR3 in DNA: TGTGCCAGCAGTCCCTCCCAGGGGGAAGCTAACTATGGCTACACCTTC.

This rearrangement joins TRBV27 to TRBJ1-1; 11 bases line up with TRBD1. From germline, CDR1 is MNHEY and CDR2 SMNVEV (reference sequence). The CDR3 is made up of 16 amino acids. Trimming took 4 bases from V and 4 from J; bases not matched to a gene: 8. DNA of the CDR3: TGTGCCAGCAGTTCGTGGACAGGGGGCGCCGGCACTGAAGCTTTCTTT. The encoded protein is CASSSWTGGAGTEAFF.

The J gene is TRBJ1-6, the V gene TRBV6-5; D unclear. Trimming stripped 8 bases from V and 5 bases from J, with 7 bases between. The CDR3 totals 12 residues. Germline V lookup: CDR1 MNHEY, CDR2 SVGAGI. CDR3 sequence: CASGRDNSPLHF. In nucleotides, the CDR3 is TGTGCCAGCGGCAGAGATAATTCACCCCTCCACTTT.

With respect to this clonotype: Just one base apart from a much larger clone, this may be a read error. The chain recombines TRBV7-4 with TRBJ2-5; 8 nucleotides align to TRBD1. This CDR3 is built from 14 residues. Germline lookup yields CDR1 SGHVT and CDR2 SQSDAQ. This chain's CDR3 is CVSSLAGGKETQYF. The CDR3, as DNA: TGTGTCAGCAGCTTAGCAGGGGGCAAGGAGACCCAGTACTTC.

In its sample, this clonotype was seen many times. This chain uses TRBV12-3 or TRBV12-4 with TRBJ2-4; D may be TRBD2 (6 bases). This CDR3 region has 14 residues. V was cut by 4 bases and J by 0 bases, with 7 bases left in between. Written as DNA, the CDR3 is TGTGCCAGCAGTTCGGGACTAGCCAAAAACATTCAGTACTTC. Its translation: CASSSGLAKNIQYF.

The table lists this clonotype with many counts. The rearrangement uses TRBV25-1 and TRBJ1-1; D call uncertain. This CDR3 contains 13 residues. Germline CDR1 MGHDK, CDR2 SYGVNS. The V gene lost 5 bases and the J gene lost 1 base, with 8 bases spanning the gap. DNA of the CDR3: TGTGCCAGCAGTCGAGGGTCGAACACTGAAGCTTTCTTT. It encodes CASSRGSNTEAFF.

This clonotype was seen at least ten times. This chain joins TRBV28 and TRBJ1-5; no clear D. V lost 2 bases, J lost 0 bases, and 11 bases lay in between. CDR3 length equals 16 residues. CDR1 and CDR2 from the germline V gene are MDHEN and SYDVKM. CDR3 sequence: CASSLAPRDSNQPQHF. The CDR3 DNA sequence: TGTGCCAGCAGTTTAGCCCCCCGAGATAGCAATCAGCCCCAGCATTTT. The whole variable domain, remainder taken from reference TRBV28 and TRBJ1-5, is DVKVTQSSRYLVKRTGEKVFLECVQDMDHENMFWYRQDPGLGLRLIYFSYDVKMKEKGDIPEGYSVSREKKERFSLILESASTNQTSMYLCASSLAPRDSNQPQHFGDGTRLSIL.

Regarding this clonotype: A much larger clone sits a single nucleotide away, making a read error possible. The rearrangement uses TRBV12-5 and TRBJ2-7, with D possibly matching TRBD2 (5 bases). The V gene's germline CDR1 is LGHNT and CDR2 FRNRAP. The V end was cut by 1 base, the J end by 2 bases, with 9 bases between. The CDR3 has 14 residues. CDR3 amino acids: CASGLAGETYEQYF. The CDR3 DNA sequence: TGTGCTAGTGGTTTGGCCGGGGAAACCTACGAGCAGTACTTC. The variable domain in full, completed from reference TRBV12-5 and TRBJ2-7, reads DARVTQTPRHKVTEMGQEVTMRCQPILGHNTVFWYRQTMMQGLELLAYFRNRAPLDDSGMPKDRFSAEMPDATLATLKIQPSEPRDSAVYFCASGLAGETYEQYFGPGTRLTVT.

This clonotype showed up just a few times. The genes are TRBV6-5 and TRBJ1-1; D is unclear. Germline V gives CDR1 MNHEY, CDR2 SVGAGI. Trimming took 6 bases from V and 2 from J, leaving 13 bases between them. The CDR3 sequence is 14 residues long. CDR3 loop: CASRYLGENTEAFF. The DNA of the CDR3 is TGTGCCAGCAGATACCTAGGCGAAAACACTGAAGCTTTCTTT.

This clonotype was found many times. This sequence joins TRBV6-2 or TRBV6-3 and TRBJ2-1; 10 nucleotides align to TRBD1. This CDR3 is 14 amino acids long. Germline CDR1 reads MNHEY; CDR2 reads SVGEGT. J gave up 4 bases and V 7 bases, and 4 bases lay outside the gene matches. In DNA form, the CDR3 reads TGTGCCAGCACCCCGGGACAGGGGTACAATGAGCAGTTCTTC. It is translated as CASTPGQGYNEQFF.

The table lists this clonotype with a few counts. The chain recombines TRBV20-1 with TRBJ1-5, with 12 bases lining up with TRBD1. This CDR3 contains 14 residues. Germline-derived CDR1 and CDR2 are DFQATT and SNEGSKA (reference sequence). Losses at the gene ends were 4 bases for V and 6 bases for J; bases not matched to a gene: 4. CDR3 sequence reads: CSAKGQGASQPQHF. CDR3 nucleotides: TGCAGTGCTAAGGGACAGGGGGCGAGTCAGCCCCAGCATTTT.